Below, one T cell receptor (beta chain) is given with its context. This receptor's antigen is unknown. No base qualities exist here, and no much larger clone lies one base off it. Trimming at the junction amounts to 5 bases on V and 5 bases on J, and the germline ends lie 13 bases apart. Measured from the cysteine to the phenylalanine, the CDR3 is 13 residues long. Only the CDR3 DNA stays, 39 bases, in frame from base 1. The germline V gene gives CDR1 as MNHEY and CDR2 as SVGAGI. One collaborating source in Seattle enrolled patients while the patients were actively infected and followed the patients over time throughout the course of disease. The collaborating institutions used their own protocols to collect whole blood in K2EDTA tubes. For TCRbeta analysis, collaborator samples were shipped as frozen whole blood, as isolated PBMCs, or as DNA extracted from either sample type. The sample is drawn from a study of blood T cell repertoires in COVID-19 (TCRdb year 2020). About the investigation overall: Collaborator samples came from the United States, Italy and Spain and covered acute and convalescent phases of COVID-19. The material from the prospective study consisted of cDNA or gDNA derived from T cells, B-cell-depleted T cells, or PBMCs. Deeply sampled blood TCRbeta repertoires from subjects exposed to, actively infected with, or recovered from COVID-19 were included in the dataset. A freely available public database, intended as a resource for researchers studying the immune response to SARS-CoV-2, is where the repertoires were released. The samples were drawn from the first 160 participants of the ongoing ImmuneRACE study and from some 1,300 subjects provided by 6 global collaborators. Nearly every sample came with metadata listing a de-identified subject ID, COVID-19 status, age in years and sex. Where HLA class I and class II types were available, the types were taken from metadata supplied by the sample provider, not from assay-based typing. Beyond this particular receptor, the publication reports: The quantity of clinical and demographic metadata differed by source and by participant and was supplied without curation.

TCRbeta CDR3 regions were amplified from genomic DNA by means of the immunoSEQ Assay, a bias-controlled multiplex PCR. Per the source publication's procedure: Nucleated cell counts per sample were estimated from amplification of reference gene primers within the assay. To quantify the absolute abundance of each unique TCRbeta CDR3 rearrangement, sequence reads were collapsed and filtered. Productive Simpson clonality was computed per sample as the square root of Simpson's diversity index over productive rearrangements. In TCRdb, the immuneACCESS table is reduced to in-frame sequences with V and J assigned. These tables do not hold every clone; where another copy was compared, an unresolved V gene accounts for under half, and the others remain unexplained. Clone size and the V and J calls come from that table; the DNA yielded D and trimming. This sample gives 330,000 or so clones in total; roughly nine tenths of them show up just once. The biggest ten clones account for 3% to 4% of the sample.

The TCR comes from a woman aged 55-69 years with COVID-19, enrolled during active disease. The sequence is built from TRBV6-5 and TRBJ2-7, and possibly TRBD2, on 5 matching bases. The sequencing sample was made of peripheral blood. The CDR3: CASSTRSVHEQYF. The DNA reads as follows: TGTGCCAGCAGTACTAGATCCGTTCACGAGCAGTACTTC.